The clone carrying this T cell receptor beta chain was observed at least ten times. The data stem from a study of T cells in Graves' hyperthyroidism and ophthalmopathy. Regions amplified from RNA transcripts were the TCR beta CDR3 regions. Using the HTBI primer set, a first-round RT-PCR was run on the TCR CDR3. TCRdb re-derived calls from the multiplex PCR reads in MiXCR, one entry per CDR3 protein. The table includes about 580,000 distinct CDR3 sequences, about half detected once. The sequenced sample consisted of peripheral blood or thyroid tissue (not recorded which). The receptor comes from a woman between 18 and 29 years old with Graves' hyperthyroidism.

CDR3: CASSDSTQETQYF. Here the CDR3 DNA reads TGTGCCAGCAGCGACAGCACCCAAGAGACCCAGTACTTC. This chain links TRBV6-1 with TRBJ2-5; D perhaps matches TRBD1 (5 bases). Per the germline V gene, CDR1 is MNHNS and CDR2 is SASEGT. Trimming took 6 bases from V and 1 from J, leaving 9 bases between them. The CDR3 length is 13 residues.